This TCR beta chain comes out of a study of cytomegalovirus exposure and HLA in healthy donors. Study conclusions and caveats: Donors were assumed by presence/absence analyses to have roughly uniform sequencing depth. The classifier was said to identify cytomegalovirus status with high specificity and sensitivity.

V lost 2 bases and J 9 bases, leaving 17 bases between the germline ends. The CDR3 runs 14 residues. CDR1 is SGHTA and CDR2 is FQGNSA in the germline V gene. About this clone: Its antigen is not identified.

Whereas donors were nominally healthy upon sampling, unrecorded immune exposures were probable. This PCR relied on a set of 60 Vbeta primers and 13 Jbeta primers. Under the authors' procedure: Unique TCR beta chains totaled about 78 million in a later count, with around 11 million of them shared. Profiled with immunoSEQ multiplex PCR; TCRdb holds only in-frame clones, not every one. V and J calls and clone size follow that table, whereas D and trimming were derived from the DNA. The sample shows 150,000 or so clones, roughly 83% of them seen only once. Sequencing used PBMCs. This receptor was obtained from a man younger than 40 in good health and CMV-seropositive. This chain uses TRBV7-2 with TRBJ2-7; D is unclear. The CDR3, as DNA: TGTGCCAGCAGCTTACCTGCCGGGTTGGCTGGGCAGTACTTC. This translates into CASSLPAGLAGQYF. The variable domain in full, completed from reference TRBV7-2 and TRBJ2-7, reads GAGVSQSPSNKVTEKGKDVELRCDPISGHTALYWYRQSLGQGLEFLIYFQGNSAPDKSGLPSDRFSAERTGGSVSTLTIQRTQQEDSAVYLCASSLPAGLAGQYFGPGTRLTVT.